The T cell receptor (beta chain) under discussion was sequenced for a study of cytomegalovirus exposure and HLA in healthy donors. About the study: Unique TCR beta sequences numbering approximately 120 million came from 150 million to 200 million T cells in an earlier analysis. Findings and caveats of the study: Most likely, a cluster of highly shared sequence variants arose as a sequencing artifact.

This PCR relied on a set of 60 Vbeta primers and 13 Jbeta primers. Clones were read by immunoSEQ multiplex PCR, and TCRdb kept only the in-frame ones, dropping some. The repertoire holds roughly 160,000 clones, 70% to 90% seen once, with about 2.4% in the top ten. Of note for this clone: Its antigen remains unidentified.

The CDR3 sequence is 16 residues long. Trimming took off 3 bases at V and 4 bases at J, with 18 bases between the two ends. Germline CDR1 MDHEN, CDR2 SYDVKM. Input material: PBMCs. The chain joins TRBV28 to TRBJ1-2, with D perhaps matching TRBD1 (5 bases). The sequence was collected from a male donor in good health and CMV-seronegative. The CDR3 region has the DNA TGTGCCAGCAGTTTTATGTCGGCCAGGGCCGGCTATGGCTACACCTTC. Protein sequence: CASSFMSARAGYGYTF.